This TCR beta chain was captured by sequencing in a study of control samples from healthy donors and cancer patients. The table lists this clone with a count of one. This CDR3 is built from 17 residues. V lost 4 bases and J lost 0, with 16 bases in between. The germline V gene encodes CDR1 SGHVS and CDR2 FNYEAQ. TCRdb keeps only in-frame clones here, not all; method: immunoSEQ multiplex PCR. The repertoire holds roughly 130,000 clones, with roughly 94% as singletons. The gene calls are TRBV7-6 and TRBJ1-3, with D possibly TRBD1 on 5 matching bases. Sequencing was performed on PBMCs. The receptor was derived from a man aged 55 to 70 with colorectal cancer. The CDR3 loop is CASSSSPGRSSGNTIYF. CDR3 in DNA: TGTGCCAGCAGCTCCTCCCCGGGACGGAGCTCTGGAAACACCATATATTTT. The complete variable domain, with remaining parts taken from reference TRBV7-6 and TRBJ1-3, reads GAGVSQSPRYKVTKRGQDVALRCDPISGHVSLYWYRQALGQGPEFLTYFNYEAQQDKSGLPNDRFSAERPEGSISTLTIQRTEQRDSAMYRCASSSSPGRSSGNTIYFGEGSWLTVV.